Listed below are T cell receptor beta chains from one sample, sequenced in a study of cytomegalovirus exposure and HLA in healthy donors. Sequencing used immunoSEQ multiplex PCR; TCRdb keeps in-frame clones, though not all of them. The sample consists of fewer than 200,000 clones, 80% to 90% of them appearing once. Sequences were obtained from PBMCs. The receptors stem from a man younger than 45 in good health and CMV-seropositive. The CDR3 runs from the conserved cysteine through the conserved F or W. D genes are given only for firm matches. Rows give clone size only sometimes, using once, few, many, or a class for an expanded clone.

clone size	J gene	V gene	D gene	CDR3 DNA	CDR3 protein
.	TRBJ2-3	TRBV18	TRBD2	TGTGCCAGCTCAACTACTAGCGGGAGAACAGATACGCAGTATTTT	CASSTTSGRTDTQYF
.	TRBJ1-4	TRBV11-2	.	TGTGCCAGCAGCTTAGTCGGGAAAGAAAAACTGTTTTTT	CASSLVGKEKLFF
.	TRBJ2-6	TRBV4-1	TRBD1	TGCGCCAGCAGCCCCAGACCCGACAGGGCTGGGGCCAACGTCCTGACTTTC	CASSPRPDRAGANVLTF
.	TRBJ2-2	TRBV5-1	.	TGCGCCAGCAGCACCGGAGGGCCTGGGACCGGGGAGCTGTTTTTT	CASSTGGPGTGELFF
.	TRBJ1-1	TRBV9	TRBD1	TGTGCCAGCAGCGTAGGGACAGGGGGAAACACTGAAGCTTTCTTT	CASSVGTGGNTEAFF
.	TRBJ2-3	TRBV7-8	TRBD2	TGTGCCAGCAAAACGCGGGAGGGCCAAACAGATACGCAGTATTTT	CASKTREGQTDTQYF
.	TRBJ2-2	TRBV11-3	TRBD2	TGTGCCAGCAGCTCAGGACTAGCGGGAGGAAGGACCGGGGAGCTGTTTTTT	CASSSGLAGGRTGELFF
.	TRBJ2-1	TRBV5-6	.	TGTGCCAGCAGCCCAACTAGCTGGAGAAAGGATGAGCAGTTCTTC	CASSPTSWRKDEQFF
once	TRBJ1-2	TRBV4-3	.	TGCGCCAGCAGCCAAGATCGTGGAGATTACTATGGCTACACCTTC	CASSQDRGDYYGYTF
.	TRBJ1-1	TRBV7-2	.	TGTGCCAGCAGCTTAGGATGGGCCACTAACACTGAAGCTTTCTTT	CASSLGWATNTEAFF
.	TRBJ2-1	TRBV27	.	TGTGCCAGCAGCCGCCCCCACAGTACGTACAATGAGCAGTTCTTC	CASSRPHSTYNEQFF
.	TRBJ2-1	TRBV9	.	TGTGCCAGCAGCGTAACAAGCGGAAGCTCCTACAATGAGCAGTTCTTC	CASSVTSGSSYNEQFF
.	TRBJ1-2	TRBV4-2	TRBD1	TGTGCCAGCAGCCAAGAAATGGGACAGGGTGGTGTTAATGGCTACACCTTC	CASSQEMGQGGVNGYTF
.	TRBJ2-5	TRBV7-9	TRBD1	TGTGCCAGCAGCTTAGGGCAGGGGGTTGCGACCCAGTACTTC	CASSLGQGVATQYF
few	TRBJ1-5	TRBV5-6	.	TGTGCCAGCAGTTTAAGGGGTCAGCCCCAGCATTTT	CASSLRGQPQHF
.	TRBJ2-3	TRBV7-9	TRBD2	TGTGCCAGCAGCCTTGGGCTCAGCGGGAGGTTGTCAGATACGCAGTATTTT	CASSLGLSGRLSDTQYF
.	TRBJ1-1	TRBV4-1	TRBD1	TGCGCCAGCAGCCAAGATCTTATAAGGGACAGTGTTAACACTGAAGCTTTCTTT	CASSQDLIRDSVNTEAFF
.	TRBJ2-1	TRBV11-1	.	TGTGCCAGCAGCACCTCAGGGCCAGGATGGGATGAGCAGTTCTTC	CASSTSGPGWDEQFF
once	TRBJ2-3	TRBV7-8	.	TGTGCCAGCAGCCCTAGGAGGTATTCGGTCCGTACAGATACGCAGTATTTT	CASSPRRYSVRTDTQYF
.	TRBJ1-4	TRBV7-8	.	TGTGCCAGCAGCCCCGTGTTTAATGAAAAACTGTTTTTT	CASSPVFNEKLFF
.	TRBJ1-1	TRBV7-9	TRBD1	TGTTCCAGCAGCTATAGGGCCGGGACAGGGTATCCGAACACTGAAGCTTTCTTT	CSSSYRAGTGYPNTEAFF
.	TRBJ2-2	TRBV5-4	TRBD1	TGTGCCAGCAGCTTGGAGGGGGCGGCAAGCACCGGGGAGCTGTTTTTT	CASSLEGAASTGELFF
.	TRBJ2-5	TRBV6-6	.	TGTGCCTGCAGCCTACGGGGAGGTCGCGAGACCCAGTACTTC	CACSLRGGRETQYF
.	TRBJ2-7	TRBV19	TRBD1	TGTGCCAGTAGTCTCTCCGGGACAGGGCGCGGCGAGCAGTACTTC	CASSLSGTGRGEQYF
.	TRBJ1-2	TRBV21-1	.	TGTGCCAGGAAAGCAGGGAACTATGGCTACACCTTC	CARKAGNYGYTF
.	TRBJ2-2	TRBV11-3	TRBD2	TGTGCCAGCAGCAGTGGACTAGCGGGAGGAATCACCGGGGAGCTGTTTTTT	CASSSGLAGGITGELFF
.	TRBJ2-3	TRBV19	.	TGTGCCAGTAGGGCGAGGAGCACAGATACGCAGTATTTT	CASRARSTDTQYF
.	TRBJ1-5	TRBV7-2	TRBD1	TGTGCCAGCAGCTTCGACAGGGACCAGCCCCAGCATTTT	CASSFDRDQPQHF
.	TRBJ2-3	TRBV11-2	.	TGTGCCAGCAGCTTAACGGCGTCCCGGGCGCAGTATTTT	CASSLTASRAQYF
.	TRBJ1-4	TRBV7-2	.	TGTGCCAGCAGCTTCCAAATCGGAGTTCCAAATGAAAAACTGTTTTTT	CASSFQIGVPNEKLFF
.	TRBJ1-1	TRBV19	.	TGTGCCAGTAGTATCTTTCCGGGACAGAACACTGAAGCTTTCTTT	CASSIFPGQNTEAFF
.	TRBJ2-2	TRBV29-1	.	TGCAGCGTTGATTGGGGACACACGAACACCGGGGAGCTGTTTTTT	CSVDWGHTNTGELFF
few	TRBJ1-5	TRBV27	.	TGTGCCTCGTCACTCAGGGGACCCTTCTCGGGCAATCAGCCCCAGCATTTT	CASSLRGPFSGNQPQHF
.	TRBJ2-7	TRBV30	TRBD2	TGTGCCTGGAGTGTAGGACTAGCGGGATACGAGCAGTACTTC	CAWSVGLAGYEQYF
.	TRBJ2-3	TRBV9	TRBD2	TGTGCCAGCAGCGTAGGGTCGGGGGGACCCGCAGATACGCAGTATTTT	CASSVGSGGPADTQYF
.	TRBJ2-3	TRBV29-1	TRBD2	TGCAGTGGGCGGACTAGCGGGAGCGGCACAGATACGCAGTATTTT	CSGRTSGSGTDTQYF
few	TRBJ2-3	TRBV7-2	.	TGTGCCAGCAGCTTAGGACTGAACACAGATACGCAGTATTTT	CASSLGLNTDTQYF
once	TRBJ1-2	TRBV19	TRBD1	TGTGCCAGTAAGATACCGGGACAGGGGGCAGGAGGCTACACCTTC	CASKIPGQGAGGYTF
.	TRBJ2-2	TRBV4-2	.	TGTGCCAGCAGCCAAGATAGACAGACCACCGGGGAGCTGTTTTTT	CASSQDRQTTGELFF
few	TRBJ1-1	TRBV29-1	.	TGCAGCGTCATAACGGGATTGGGCACTGAAGCTTTCTTT	CSVITGLGTEAFF
.	TRBJ1-5	TRBV6-5	.	TGTGCCAGCAGTGGGGGGGGCCGGCCCCAGCATTTT	CASSGGGRPQHF
once	TRBJ2-2	TRBV11-2	.	TGTGCCAGCAACAACTACGGAAGGATCGGGGAGCTGTTTTTT	CASNNYGRIGELFF
.	TRBJ2-7	TRBV29-1	TRBD2	TGCAGCGTGACTAGCGGCTACGAGCAGTACTTC	CSVTSGYEQYF
.	TRBJ2-1	TRBV27	TRBD2	TGTGCCAGCAGTTTAGGAACTAGCGGGACAAATGAGCAGTTCTTC	CASSLGTSGTNEQFF
few	TRBJ1-1	TRBV28	TRBD1	TGTGCCAGCAGACTGGACAGGGCAGCTTTCTTT	CASRLDRAAFF
.	TRBJ1-6	TRBV4-1	TRBD1	TGCGCCAGCAGCCCACAGGACAGGCTCTATGCGCCCCTCCACTTT	CASSPQDRLYAPLHF
once	TRBJ2-3	TRBV4-1	TRBD2	TGCGCCAGCAGCCCTGGACTAGCCTGGACAGATACGCAGTATTTT	CASSPGLAWTDTQYF
few	TRBJ2-7	TRBV12-5	.	TGTGCTAGTGGAATCCGTTACGAGCAGTACTTC	CASGIRYEQYF
.	TRBJ1-1	TRBV4-3	.	TGCGCCAGCAGCCAAGAAGGGAACAGGGTGAGCACTGAAGCTTTCTTT	CASSQEGNRVSTEAFF
.	TRBJ1-2	TRBV5-4	TRBD1	TGTGCCAGCAGTTTCTTTACTGGGACAGGCTATGGCTACACCTTC	CASSFFTGTGYGYTF
once	TRBJ2-3	TRBV2	TRBD1	TGTGCCAGCAGTAACGGACAGGGTCTGGATACGCAGTATTTT	CASSNGQGLDTQYF
.	TRBJ1-5	TRBV30	.	TGTGCCTGGGACAGTCCTAATCAGCCCCAGCATTTT	CAWDSPNQPQHF
.	TRBJ2-7	TRBV11-2	.	TGTGCCAGCAGCTTAGGGAGCTCCTACGAGCAGTACTTC	CASSLGSSYEQYF